A selection of T cell receptor beta chains follows, all from one sample in a study of T cell responses to AZD1222 COVID-19 vaccine. The assay was immunoSEQ multiplex PCR, and TCRdb's table has in-frame clones only and misses some. Of around 120,000 clones in the sample, around 90% are singletons; the top ten hold 2% to 3%. Specimen: peripheral blood, collected 28 days after the second AZD1222 dose. The receptors stem from an adult who received the AZD1222 COVID-19 vaccine. Each CDR3 is given with its conserved first and last residue. A D gene is named only where the DNA matches it firmly. Part of the rows lack a size; the others show once, few, many or a class for expanded clones.

TRBJ1-1,TRBV27,-,-,CASSLKRNTEAFF,TGTGCCAGCAGTTTAAAGCGGAACACTGAAGCTTTCTTT
TRBJ1-2,TRBV28,-,-,CAIQTGIFYGYTF,TGTGCCATACAGACCGGGATTTTCTATGGCTACACCTTC
TRBJ2-3,TRBV19,-,TRBD2,CASSPTSGGTTDTQYF,TGTGCCAGTAGTCCTACTAGCGGGGGGACCACAGATACGCAGTATTTT
TRBJ2-7,TRBV5-4,-,TRBD1,CASSLPGQGAYEQYF,TGTGCCAGCAGCTTACCGGGACAGGGGGCTTACGAGCAGTACTTC
TRBJ1-1,TRBV6-2/TRBV6-3,-,-,CASSYTDLYTEAFF,TGTGCCAGCAGTTACACCGACTTATACACTGAAGCTTTCTTT
TRBJ2-3,TRBV9,-,-,CASSGPGTAPKITDTQYF,TGTGCCAGCAGCGGACCCGGGACTGCTCCTAAAATCACAGATACGCAGTATTTT
TRBJ2-7,TRBV12-3/TRBV12-4,-,TRBD1,CASRPGQGFEQYF,TGTGCCAGCAGGCCGGGACAGGGGTTCGAGCAGTACTTC
TRBJ1-1,TRBV11-2,-,-,CASSLEGLGEAFF,TGTGCCAGCAGCTTAGAGGGGTTGGGGGAAGCTTTCTTT
TRBJ2-7,TRBV5-5,-,TRBD2,CASSYGLAGYEQYF,TGTGCCAGCAGCTATGGACTAGCAGGCTACGAGCAGTACTTC
TRBJ1-2,TRBV11-2,-,TRBD1,CASSLGGQLNYGYTF,TGTGCCAGCAGCTTAGGGGGACAGCTCAACTATGGCTACACCTTC
TRBJ1-2,TRBV30,-,-,CAWREAYGYTF,TGTGCCTGGAGAGAGGCCTATGGCTACACCTTC
TRBJ1-2,TRBV5-6,-,-,CASSVKASAGGYTF,TGTGCCAGCAGCGTAAAGGCCTCGGCAGGTGGCTACACCTTC
TRBJ1-5,TRBV6-2/TRBV6-3,-,-,CASSSWGNQPQHF,TGTGCCAGCAGCAGCTGGGGCAATCAGCCCCAGCATTTT
TRBJ2-7,TRBV28,-,-,CASSLRGPTYEQYF,TGTGCCAGCAGTTTACGAGGACCCACCTACGAGCAGTACTTC
TRBJ1-2,TRBV6-5,-,TRBD1,CASGDRDGYTF,TGTGCCAGCGGGGACAGGGATGGCTACACCTTC
TRBJ2-3,TRBV24-1,-,-,CATSDHRLKGSTDTQYF,TGTGCCACCAGTGACCACAGGTTGAAGGGGAGCACAGATACGCAGTATTTT
TRBJ1-5,TRBV15,-,TRBD1,CATRDRGISNQPQHF,TGTGCCACGCGGGACAGGGGTATTAGCAATCAGCCCCAGCATTTT
TRBJ2-2,TRBV19,few,TRBD1,CASSIEWGQTNTGELFF,TGTGCCAGTAGTATAGAGTGGGGACAGACGAACACCGGGGAGCTGTTTTTT
TRBJ2-3,TRBV7-9,few,-,CASMRGYSTDTQYF,TGTGCCAGCATGCGGGGATACTCCACAGATACGCAGTATTTT
TRBJ1-2,TRBV5-6,-,TRBD1,CASSKQGAGYGYTF,TGTGCCAGCAGCAAACAGGGGGCGGGCTATGGCTACACCTTC
TRBJ2-7,TRBV6-5,once,-,CASSQNTYEQYF,TGTGCCAGCAGTCAGAATACCTACGAGCAGTACTTC
TRBJ2-7,TRBV18,-,-,CASSPIGPSDEQYF,TGTGCCAGCTCACCAATCGGGCCGTCGGACGAGCAGTACTTC
TRBJ1-4,TRBV2,-,-,CASSEPLKDHEKLFF,TGTGCCAGCAGTGAACCTCTGAAGGATCACGAAAAACTGTTTTTT
TRBJ2-3,TRBV19,few,TRBD2,CASSRLASGGTDTQYF,TGTGCCAGTAGTAGGTTGGCTAGCGGGGGGACAGATACGCAGTATTTT
TRBJ2-7,TRBV6-2/TRBV6-3,-,TRBD2,CASSYGGGAYEQYF,TGTGCCAGCAGTTACGGCGGGGGGGCCTACGAGCAGTACTTC
TRBJ2-6,TRBV6-2/TRBV6-3,-,-,CASSGASGANVLTF,TGTGCCAGCAGTGGGGCCTCTGGGGCCAACGTCCTGACTTTC
TRBJ1-5,TRBV4-1,once,-,CASSMEGRNQPQHF,TGCGCCAGCAGCATGGAGGGGCGCAATCAGCCCCAGCATTTT